This TCR beta chain originates from a study of shared clonotypes between healthy human individuals. Researchers divided each subset's genomic DNA evenly across several immunoSEQ plates. The table came from immunoSEQ multiplex PCR; TCRdb's copy has only in-frame clones and leaves some out. This table has about 2 million clones, 95% appearing once. In its sample, this clone was seen a few times. Germline-derived CDR1 and CDR2 are DFQATT and SNEGSKA (reference sequence). CDR3 length: 11 residues. The V end lost 0 bases, the J end lost 10 bases, and 9 bases lay between the germline ends. The clonotype comes from a young man in good health. Sample: naive CD4+ T cells sorted from blood. Subset here: CD45RA+ positively selected. The chain links TRBV20-1 to TRBJ1-1, with no clear D. DNA for the CDR3: TGCAGTGCTAGAGACTACCGAGGAGCTTTCTTT. Translating gives CSARDYRGAFF.